Shown below are 19 T cell receptor beta chains from a single sample sequenced in a study of cytomegalovirus exposure and HLA in healthy donors. The primer mix had 60 Vbeta and 13 Jbeta primers. Here immunoSEQ multiplex PCR was the method, and the copy in TCRdb shows in-frame clones only, minus some. The profile shows around 220,000 clones, 75% of them singletons. The specimen was PBMCs. The receptor source for this set is a woman aged 25-40 years in good health and CMV-seronegative.

The chain couples TRBV5-5 to TRBJ1-5, with 11 bases lining up with TRBD1. CDR1 is SGHKS and CDR2 is YYEKEE in the germline V gene (reference sequence). The V segment lost 0 bases and the J segment 9 bases; nucleotides outside the gene matches: 5. The CDR3 covers 15 residues. CDR3 DNA sequence: TGTGCCAGCAGCTTGGGGGACAGGGGGGACAGGCCCCAGCATTTT. This sequence encodes CASSLGDRGDRPQHF.

This clone was counted a few times. The V and J genes are TRBV6-5 and TRBJ2-7; D unresolved. V lost 0 bases and J lost 2, with 5 bases in between. Germline V gene data show CDR1 as MNHEY and CDR2 as SVGAGI. The CDR3 is 13 residues long. The DNA of the CDR3 is TGTGCCAGCAGTTACTCCACAGCCTACGAGCAGTACTTC. Protein: CASSYSTAYEQYF.

V and J are TRBV5-1 and TRBJ2-1, with 10 bases that match TRBD2. V lost 2 bases, J lost 7 bases, and 9 bases stayed unmatched. The CDR3 has 16 amino acids. In germline, CDR1 is SGHRS, CDR2 YFSETQ. The CDR3 bases are TGCGCCAGCAGCTTCCTACTAGCGGGATATTCGAATGAGCAGTTCTTC. This codes for CASSFLLAGYSNEQFF.

Remarks on this clone: The junction does not match germline at one end; this may be a read error. This chain uses TRBV7-9 with TRBJ2-1; 12 bases fit TRBD2. The V gene's germline CDR1 is SEHNR and CDR2 FQNEAQ (reference sequence). The CDR3 has 17 residues. CDR3 protein: CSSSLVPSGGAWNEQFF. In nucleotides, the CDR3 is TGTTCCAGCAGCTTAGTTCCTAGCGGGGGGGCATGGAATGAGCAGTTCTTC.

The gene calls are TRBV2 and TRBJ1-1; the D gene is possibly TRBD1 (5 bases). The CDR3 covers 13 residues. The germline gives CDR1 SNHLY, CDR2 FYNNEI. V was pared by 7 bases and J by 0 bases, with 9 bases between. The CDR3 loop is CASTKGVNTEAFF. The CDR3 DNA reads TGTGCCAGCACCAAAGGGGTGAACACTGAAGCTTTCTTT. Variable domain in full (rest from reference TRBV2 and TRBJ1-1): EPEVTQTPSHQVTQMGQEVILRCVPISNHLYFYWYRQILGQKVEFLVSFYNNEISEKSEIFDDQFSVERPDGSNFTLKIRSTKLEDSAMYFCASTKGVNTEAFFGQGTRLTVV.

This clone was seen only a few times. The DNA for the CDR3 is TGCAGCGTTGAAGAGGGGGACAGCCCCTACAATGAGCAGTTCTTC. Its translation: CSVEEGDSPYNEQFF. The chain recombines TRBV29-1 with TRBJ2-1; 7 bases agree with TRBD1. CDR3 size: 15 residues. V shed 0 bases and J 2 bases; nucleotides not matched to a gene: 4. Germline CDR1 SQVTM, CDR2 ANQGSEA.

The chain joins TRBV7-3 to TRBJ2-1, with 9 bases matching TRBD2. The CDR3 spans 15 residues. V lost 5 bases to trimming and J lost 7 bases; unmatched junction nucleotides: 9. Germline CDR1 and CDR2: SGHTA and FQGTGA. The CDR3 sequence is CASSAGGRPGNEQFF. The CDR3 nucleotides are TGTGCCAGCAGCGCGGGGGGGCGTCCAGGGAATGAGCAGTTCTTC. Based on the CDR3 plus reference TRBV7-3 and TRBJ2-1, the full variable domain is GAGVSQTPSNKVTEKGKYVELRCDPISGHTALYWYRQSLGQGPEFLIYFQGTGAADDSGLPNDRFFAVRPEGSVSTLKIQRTERGDSAVYLCASSAGGRPGNEQFFGPGTRLTVL.

As for this clone: An end of the junction differs from the germline gene, which may be a read error. The sample holds other DNA sequences that translate to the same CDR3. CDR3 bases: TGTGCCAGCAGCCAAGATGGGGCGGATAGAACCTACGAGCAGTACTTC. Its translation: CASSQDGADRTYEQYF. V is TRBV4-1 and J is TRBJ2-7; a weak D match, TRBD1 (5 bases). The germline gives CDR1 MGHRA, CDR2 YSYEKL. This CDR3 is 16 amino acids long.

The chain combines TRBV9 with TRBJ2-5; possibly TRBD2 for D (5 bases). The CDR3 extends over 12 amino acids. Germline V CDR1 and CDR2: SGDLS, YYNGEE. V shed 4 bases and J shed 3 bases, with 7 bases lying between them. CDR3 sequence reads: CASSYGEETQYF. CDR3 DNA: TGTGCCAGCAGCTACGGGGAAGAGACCCAGTACTTC.

The V call is TRBV18, the J call TRBJ1-1; 8 nucleotides align to TRBD1. Germline V lookup: CDR1 KGHSH, CDR2 LQKENI. V was pared by 4 bases and J by 5 bases, with 6 bases of the junction left unmatched. The CDR3 loop spans 14 amino acids. The CDR3 sequence: CASSRLDRGTEAFF. DNA of the CDR3: TGTGCCAGCTCACGCCTCGACAGGGGAACTGAAGCTTTCTTT.

This chain links TRBV5-1 with TRBJ1-1, with D tentatively TRBD1 (6 bases). CDR1 SGHRS and CDR2 YFSETQ come from the germline V gene. The V end lost 7 bases, the J end lost 1 base, and 8 bases lay between the germline ends. This CDR3 spans 12 amino acids. DNA for the CDR3: TGCGCCAGCGGGGGCGGGAACACTGAAGCTTTCTTT. Its translation: CASGGGNTEAFF.

The V and J genes are TRBV30 and TRBJ2-5, with D uncertain. The last part of the DNA fits TRBJ2-7 better; the J call may be wrong. CDR1 is GTSNPN, CDR2 SVGIG, per germline (reference sequence). The CDR3 has 13 amino acids. For the CDR3, the DNA is TGTGCCTGGACCCGCCGGGTTAGCTACGAGCAGTACTTC. It codes for CAWTRRVSYEQYF.

The chain combines TRBV18 with TRBJ1-1, with no clear D. Germline assignment: CDR1 KGHSH and CDR2 LQKENI. Trimming pared 3 bases from V and 2 bases from J, leaving 7 bases between. The CDR3 length is 13 residues. CDR3 DNA: TGTGCCAGCTCACCCCGAGGCAACACTGAAGCTTTCTTT. Its translation is CASSPRGNTEAFF.

This clone has just one count. The chain has TRBV5-4 and TRBJ1-1; D remains ambiguous. Trimming took 2 bases from V and 2 from J, leaving 13 bases between them. CDR3 size: 15 residues. Germline loops: CDR1 SGHNT, CDR2 YYREEE (reference sequence). CDR3 sequence (DNA): TGTGCCAGCAGCTTTAAGCGGCCTACAAACACTGAAGCTTTCTTT. This gives the protein CASSFKRPTNTEAFF.

This clone was recorded a few times. V usage is TRBV7-2 and J usage is TRBJ2-1; 10 bases are shared with TRBD2. The CDR3 spans 15 residues. Germline-derived CDR1 and CDR2 are SGHTA and FQGNSA. The J segment lost 3 bases and the V segment lost 3 bases, leaving 2 bases of the junction unmatched. The CDR3 DNA reads TGTGCCAGCAGCTTGATAGCGGGGGGCTACAATGAGCAGTTCTTC. This gives the protein CASSLIAGGYNEQFF.

The rearrangement links TRBV5-1 to TRBJ2-2; D not certain. Trimming pared 0 bases from V and 3 bases from J, leaving 12 bases between. Germline CDR1 reads SGHRS; CDR2 reads YFSETQ. This CDR3 region has 16 residues. The CDR3 is CASSLEAAVDTGELFF. CDR3 DNA sequence: TGCGCCAGCAGCTTGGAGGCGGCGGTAGACACCGGGGAGCTGTTTTTT.

This clone was counted a few times. The V and J genes are TRBV19 and TRBJ1-1; 8 positions agree with TRBD1. J was trimmed by 8 bases and V by 8 bases; bases with no gene match: 4. CDR1 and CDR2 (germline): LNHDA, SQIVND (reference sequence). CDR3 length: 11 residues. CDR3 in DNA: TGTGCCAGTTTTCAGGGGGCCGAAGCTTTCTTT. Amino acid sequence: CASFQGAEAFF. Filled out from reference TRBV19 and TRBJ1-1, the complete variable domain reads DGGITQSPKYLFRKEGQNVTLSCEQNLNHDAMYWYRQDPGQGLRLIYYSQIVNDFQKGDIAEGYSVSREKKESFPLTVTSAQKNPTAFYLCASFQGAEAFFGQGTRLTVV.

The chain employs TRBV11-2 and TRBJ2-7; 8 nucleotides match TRBD1. CDR3 length: 16 amino acids. Germline values: CDR1 SGHAT, CDR2 FQNNGV. V lost 5 bases to trimming and J lost 3 bases; unmatched junction nucleotides: 12. As DNA, the CDR3 is TGTGCCAGCAGCACCCAAGGGACAGGCCAAGTCTACGAGCAGTACTTC. As protein: CASSTQGTGQVYEQYF.

This sequence joins TRBV27 and TRBJ1-1; a weak D match, TRBD1 (5 bases). The CDR3 runs 17 residues. Trimming removed 6 bases from V and 0 bases from J, with 20 bases in between. Germline assignment: CDR1 MNHEY and CDR2 SMNVEV (reference sequence). As DNA, the CDR3 is TGTGCCAGCAGCCCCCAGGGTTTCCGCTTTCTGAACACTGAAGCTTTCTTT. Protein sequence: CASSPQGFRFLNTEAFF.